The 30 T cell receptor beta chains reported below all come from one sample, sequenced in a study of T cell responses to AZD1222 COVID-19 vaccine. The repertoire was sequenced with immunoSEQ multiplex PCR; TCRdb's copy has only in-frame clones and lacks some. The top ten hold around 3% of the sample, which has some 89,000 clones, more than 75% seen once. Here the sequenced sample was peripheral blood, taken on day 0 of AZD1222 vaccination. These receptors all stem from an adult in good health.

J is TRBJ1-4 and V is TRBV9, with a possible D match to TRBD1 (5 bases). Germline CDR1 SGDLS, CDR2 YYNGEE. The V and J ends lost 3 bases and 5 bases respectively, with 14 bases between them. The CDR3 totals 15 residues. CDR3 nucleotides: TGTGCCAGCAGCGGCTCTGACAGACAGAATGAAAAACTGTTTTTT. Amino acids: CASSGSDRQNEKLFF.

The gene calls are TRBV5-1 and TRBJ1-4; D is perhaps TRBD1 (6 bases). V was pared by 5 bases and J by 5 bases, with 16 bases between. The CDR3 is made up of 15 amino acids. Germline V gene sequence: CDR1 SGHRS, CDR2 YFSETQ. DNA for the CDR3: TGCGCCAGCAGTACACAGGGATCTTCCAATGAAAAACTGTTTTTT. This sequence encodes CASSTQGSSNEKLFF. The full variable domain, rest sourced from reference TRBV5-1 and TRBJ1-4, is KAGVTQTPRYLIKTRGQQVTLSCSPISGHRSVSWYQQTPGQGLQFLFEYFSETQRNKGNFPGRFSGRQFSNSRSEMNVSTLELGDSALYLCASSTQGSSNEKLFFGSGTQLSVL.

V usage is TRBV6-5 and J usage is TRBJ1-5; D possibly corresponds to TRBD1 (5 bases). This CDR3 spans 15 amino acids. Germline CDR1 MNHEY, CDR2 SVGAGI. V dropped 0 bases and J dropped 6 bases, with 12 bases sitting between them. The DNA of the CDR3 is TGTGCCAGCAGTTACTCGGGGGAGGGAGGTCAGCCCCAGCATTTT. It is translated as CASSYSGEGGQPQHF.

CDR3 sequence (DNA): TGTGCCAGCAGCCATATCGGACTAGCGGGGAACACCGGGGAGCTGTTTTTT. Translation gives CASSHIGLAGNTGELFF. The V and J genes are TRBV3-1 (or the pseudogene TRBV3-2) and TRBJ2-2; 11 bases line up with TRBD2. The germline CDR1 and CDR2 sequences are LGHDT and YNNKEL (reference sequence). Germline trimming cut 3 bases from V and 1 base from J; bases unmatched to any gene: 4. CDR3 size: 17 residues.

The CDR3 sequence is CASSSRQGPYEQYF. Here the CDR3 DNA reads TGTGCCAGCAGTTCGAGACAGGGACCCTACGAGCAGTACTTC. V gene TRBV27 combines with J gene TRBJ2-7, with 7 bases lining up with TRBD1. The V gene end was trimmed by 4 bases and the J gene end by 2 bases; junction bases not matched to a gene: 5. The germline V gene encodes CDR1 MNHEY and CDR2 SMNVEV (reference sequence). There are 14 residues in the CDR3.

The rearrangement joins TRBV28 to TRBJ2-5; 9 bases fit TRBD1. Germline V gene sequence: CDR1 MDHEN, CDR2 SYDVKM. This CDR3 is 15 amino acids long. Trimming cost V 6 bases and J 6 bases; bases outside gene matches: 11. Here the CDR3 DNA reads TGTGCCAGCAGGCCAACCGGGACAGGGCGAAAGACCCAGTACTTC. Translation: CASRPTGTGRKTQYF.

CDR3 protein: CASSQGVTGTEPQHF. CDR3 in DNA: TGCGCCAGCAGCCAAGGGGTGACAGGGACAGAGCCCCAGCATTTT. The V gene is TRBV4-1, the J gene TRBJ1-5, with 7 nucleotides matching TRBD1. The germline gives CDR1 MGHRA, CDR2 YSYEKL. This CDR3 has 15 amino acids. Germline trimming cut 1 base from V and 8 bases from J; bases unmatched to any gene: 8.

This chain joins TRBV5-1 and TRBJ2-1; TRBD2 agrees at 12 bases. Germline V gene sequence: CDR1 SGHRS, CDR2 YFSETQ. J lost 4 bases, V lost 2 bases, and 4 bases had no gene match. The CDR3 runs to 16 residues. CDR3 amino acids: CASSFRTSGIYNEQFF. CDR3 nucleotide sequence: TGCGCCAGCAGCTTCCGGACTAGCGGGATTTACAATGAGCAGTTCTTC.

The gene calls are TRBV19 and TRBJ1-2, with 8 positions matching TRBD1. CDR1 and CDR2 from the germline V gene are LNHDA and SQIVND (reference sequence). Losses at the gene ends were 5 bases for V and 7 bases for J; bases not matched to a gene: 6. The CDR3 has 13 amino acids. The CDR3 sequence is CASSVQGAGGYTF. CDR3 in DNA: TGTGCCAGTAGTGTGCAGGGGGCTGGTGGCTACACCTTC.

CDR3 sequence reads: CASSVVTGTYEQYF. CDR3 nucleotides: TGTGCCAGCAGCGTCGTGACAGGGACCTACGAGCAGTACTTC. This rearrangement joins TRBV2 to TRBJ2-7, with 7 bases aligning to TRBD1. Germline lookup yields CDR1 SNHLY and CDR2 FYNNEI. After removal of 6 bases from V and 2 bases from J, the junction contained 7 bases not matched to a gene. The CDR3 extends over 14 amino acids. The full variable domain, with the rest looked up from reference TRBV2 and TRBJ2-7, is EPEVTQTPSHQVTQMGQEVILRCVPISNHLYFYWYRQILGQKVEFLVSFYNNEISEKSEIFDDQFSVERPDGSNFTLKIRSTKLEDSAMYFCASSVVTGTYEQYFGPGTRLTVT.

The chain joins TRBV7-3 to TRBJ2-3, with TRBD2 matching 8 bases. CDR1 SGHTA and CDR2 FQGTGA come from the germline V gene. This CDR3 spans 13 amino acids. V gave up 2 bases and J gave up 8 bases; unmatched junction bases: 3. The CDR3: CASSLAGGGTQYF. Here the CDR3 DNA reads TGTGCCAGCAGCTTAGCGGGGGGAGGTACGCAGTATTTT.

This clone was counted a few times. The gene calls are TRBV7-3 and TRBJ1-1; D may be TRBD1 (5 bases). Germline CDR1 SGHTA, CDR2 FQGTGA. The CDR3 sequence is 13 residues long. The V and J ends lost 3 bases and 4 bases respectively, with 9 bases between them. DNA for the CDR3: TGTGCCAGCAGCTTCACGGGGGGCACTGAAGCTTTCTTT. It codes for CASSFTGGTEAFF.

This chain uses TRBV28 with TRBJ1-1; TRBD1 agrees at 8 bases. The V segment lost 5 bases and the J segment 5 bases; nucleotides outside the gene matches: 16. Germline CDR1 MDHEN, CDR2 SYDVKM. The length of the CDR3 is 17 residues. CDR3 region: CASSPDAFRGLRTEAFF. The CDR3 nucleotides read TGTGCCAGCAGTCCAGACGCGTTCAGGGGGCTTCGGACTGAAGCTTTCTTT.

The chain uses TRBV4-2 and TRBJ2-2, with TRBD2 matching 13 bases. The CDR3 extends over 18 amino acids. The V gene's germline CDR1 is LGHNA and CDR2 YNFKEQ. The V gene end was trimmed by 4 bases and the J gene end by 7 bases; junction bases not matched to a gene: 12. In DNA form, the CDR3 reads TGTGCCAGCAGCCTCGGACTAGCGGGAGTCGTCGAGGACGGGGAGCTGTTTTTT. Translation gives CASSLGLAGVVEDGELFF.

V gene TRBV4-2 combines with J gene TRBJ2-7, with a weak D call TRBD2 (5 bases). This CDR3 is built from 14 residues. Trimming removed 4 bases at V and 12 bases at J, with 22 bases between. Germline V gives CDR1 LGHNA, CDR2 YNFKEQ. This CDR3 reads CASSPEVSVGVMYF. As DNA, the CDR3 is TGTGCCAGCAGCCCAGAAGTATCGGTGGGAGTGATGTACTTC.

The rearrangement uses TRBV10-1 and TRBJ2-7; D is possibly TRBD2 (5 bases). V lost 0 bases, J lost 4 bases, and 10 bases lay in between. Germline-derived CDR1 and CDR2 are WNHNN and SYGVQD (reference sequence). The CDR3 sequence is 14 residues long. CDR3 region: CASSESEGTYEQYF. In nucleotides, the CDR3 is TGCGCCAGCAGTGAGTCTGAGGGAACTTACGAGCAGTACTTC.

In this sample, this clone turned up once. This chain connects TRBV20-1 to TRBJ1-2, with a tentative D call TRBD1 (5 bases). The V end lost 5 bases, the J end lost 7 bases, and 11 bases lay between the germline ends. The CDR3 extends over 11 amino acids. Germline values: CDR1 DFQATT, CDR2 SNEGSKA (reference sequence). In DNA, the CDR3 is TGCAGTGCTGGTCAGGGCTTTGGCTACACCTTC. Its translation is CSAGQGFGYTF.

The genes are TRBV9 and TRBJ2-5; TRBD2 agrees at 8 bases. This CDR3 is built from 16 residues. The V segment lost 0 bases and the J segment 5 bases; nucleotides outside the gene matches: 9. Germline V CDR1 and CDR2: SGDLS, YYNGEE. The CDR3 here is CASSVEMASGRETQYF. The CDR3 DNA reads as TGTGCCAGCAGCGTAGAGATGGCTAGCGGGCGGGAGACCCAGTACTTC.

This sequence joins TRBV19 and TRBJ2-4; D tentatively fits TRBD1 or TRBD2 (7 bases each). Trimming took 6 bases from V and 1 from J, leaving 16 bases between them. This CDR3 has 16 residues. Germline V gene sequence: CDR1 LNHDA, CDR2 SQIVND (reference sequence). The CDR3 DNA reads as TGTGCCAGTAGCCCAGGGGGGGGGCCGGCCAAAAACATTCAGTACTTC. Protein sequence: CASSPGGGPAKNIQYF.

The chain recombines TRBV29-1 with TRBJ1-2; D might be TRBD1 (5 bases). Trimming pared 8 bases from V and 1 base from J, leaving 11 bases between. There are 12 residues in the CDR3. Germline CDR1 SQVTM, CDR2 ANQGSEA. The CDR3 here is CSSEGDNYGYTF. In DNA, the CDR3 is TGCAGCTCCGAAGGGGATAACTATGGCTACACCTTC. The entire variable domain, with the rest obtained from reference TRBV29-1 and TRBJ1-2, is as follows: SAVISQKPSRDICQRGTSLTIQCQVDSQVTMMFWYRQQPGQSLTLIATANQGSEATYESGFVIDKFPISRPNLTFSTLTVSNMSPEDSSIYLCSSEGDNYGYTFGSGTRLTVV.

This clone appeared once. The J gene is TRBJ1-5, the V gene TRBV5-1; 8 bases are shared with TRBD1. The CDR3 length is 13 residues. J gave up 6 bases and V 2 bases, and 1 base lay outside the gene matches. The germline CDR1 and CDR2 sequences are SGHRS and YFSETQ. The CDR3 here is CASSFQGAQPQHF. The CDR3 DNA reads TGCGCCAGCAGCTTCCAGGGGGCTCAGCCCCAGCATTTT.

This clone has more than one count but fewer than ten. This chain connects TRBV5-1 to TRBJ2-7; 13 nucleotides match TRBD2. The length of the CDR3 is 15 residues. The V gene's germline CDR1 is SGHRS and CDR2 YFSETQ. After removal of 3 bases from V and 6 bases from J, the junction contained 6 bases not matched to a gene. The CDR3 DNA is TGCGCCAGCAGCTCGGGACTAGCGGGGATCGGCGAGCAGTACTTC. The encoded protein is CASSSGLAGIGEQYF. The full variable domain, with the rest looked up from reference TRBV5-1 and TRBJ2-7, is KAGVTQTPRYLIKTRGQQVTLSCSPISGHRSVSWYQQTPGQGLQFLFEYFSETQRNKGNFPGRFSGRQFSNSRSEMNVSTLELGDSALYLCASSSGLAGIGEQYFGPGTRLTVT.

The chain uses TRBV25-1 and TRBJ1-3; D not certain. V was cut by 6 bases and J by 4 bases, with 16 bases left in between. The CDR3 contains 15 residues. The germline V gene encodes CDR1 MGHDK and CDR2 SYGVNS. The CDR3 region is CASSAEYNMGNTIYF. CDR3 coding DNA: TGTGCCAGCAGCGCCGAGTACAATATGGGAAACACCATATATTTT.

The chain couples TRBV6-5 to TRBJ2-7; D gene unclear. V was cut by 6 bases and J by 2 bases, with 5 bases left in between. This CDR3 contains 11 residues. Germline V gene sequence: CDR1 MNHEY, CDR2 SVGAGI. The CDR3 spells CASSFTYEQYF. The DNA of the CDR3 is TGTGCCAGCAGCTTCACCTACGAGCAGTACTTC.

The chain has TRBV9 and TRBJ2-2; 7 bases line up with TRBD2. CDR3 length: 15 amino acids. V trimming: 0 bases; J trimming: 4 bases; junction bases outside the gene matches: 3. In germline, CDR1 is SGDLS, CDR2 YYNGEE. The DNA of the CDR3 is TGTGCCAGCAGCGTAGGAGGGAGGGCCACCGGGGAGCTGTTTTTT. As protein: CASSVGGRATGELFF.

This clone was found a few times. This sequence joins TRBV5-4 and TRBJ2-1, with D uncertain. This CDR3 contains 14 residues. Trimming stripped 4 bases from V and 1 base from J, with 9 bases between. From germline, CDR1 is SGHNT and CDR2 YYREEE (reference sequence). The CDR3 sequence: CASSIPTSYNEQFF. The CDR3 DNA sequence: TGTGCCAGCAGCATCCCTACGTCCTACAATGAGCAGTTCTTC.

The J gene is TRBJ2-2, the V gene TRBV15; TRBD2 might be the D (5 bases). Germline CDR1 LNHNV, CDR2 YYDKDF (reference sequence). Trimming took off 0 bases at V and 1 base at J, with 6 bases between the two ends. The length of the CDR3 is 15 residues. The DNA of the CDR3 is TGTGCCACCAGCAGAGACGGACTGAACACCGGGGAGCTGTTTTTT. Amino acid sequence: CATSRDGLNTGELFF.

By its share, this clone is medium-sized. J is TRBJ2-1 and V is TRBV7-3, with 10 positions matching TRBD2. The germline CDR1 and CDR2 sequences are SGHTA and FQGTGA. With V trimmed by 0 bases and J by 7 bases, 6 bases remained unmatched. The CDR3 is 16 amino acids. The CDR3, as DNA: TGTGCCAGCAGCTTAACGAGAGCGGGAGGGCCGAATGAGCAGTTCTTC. Translated, it gives CASSLTRAGGPNEQFF.

The chain is built from TRBV18 and TRBJ1-1; a weak D match, TRBD1 (6 bases). V dropped 3 bases and J dropped 2 bases, with 16 bases sitting between them. From germline, CDR1 is KGHSH and CDR2 LQKENI. This CDR3 comprises 16 residues. CDR3 sequence: CASSPPRTDLNTEAFF. CDR3 in DNA: TGTGCCAGCTCACCTCCCCGGACAGACTTAAACACTGAAGCTTTCTTT. The full variable domain, rest sourced from reference TRBV18 and TRBJ1-1, is NAGVMQNPRHLVRRRGQEARLRCSPMKGHSHVYWYRQLPEEGLKFMVYLQKENIIDESGMPKERFSAEFPKEGPSILRIQQVVRGDSAAYFCASSPPRTDLNTEAFFGQGTRLTVV.

The V call is TRBV5-1, the J call TRBJ1-1; maybe TRBD1 (6 bases). Looked up from germline, CDR1 is SGHRS and CDR2 is YFSETQ. The V end lost 4 bases, the J end lost 4 bases, and 17 bases lay between the germline ends. The CDR3 has 15 residues. The CDR3 DNA is TGCGCCAGCAGCCGGGACATGGGGCGTGGCACTGAAGCTTTCTTT. Protein sequence: CASSRDMGRGTEAFF.